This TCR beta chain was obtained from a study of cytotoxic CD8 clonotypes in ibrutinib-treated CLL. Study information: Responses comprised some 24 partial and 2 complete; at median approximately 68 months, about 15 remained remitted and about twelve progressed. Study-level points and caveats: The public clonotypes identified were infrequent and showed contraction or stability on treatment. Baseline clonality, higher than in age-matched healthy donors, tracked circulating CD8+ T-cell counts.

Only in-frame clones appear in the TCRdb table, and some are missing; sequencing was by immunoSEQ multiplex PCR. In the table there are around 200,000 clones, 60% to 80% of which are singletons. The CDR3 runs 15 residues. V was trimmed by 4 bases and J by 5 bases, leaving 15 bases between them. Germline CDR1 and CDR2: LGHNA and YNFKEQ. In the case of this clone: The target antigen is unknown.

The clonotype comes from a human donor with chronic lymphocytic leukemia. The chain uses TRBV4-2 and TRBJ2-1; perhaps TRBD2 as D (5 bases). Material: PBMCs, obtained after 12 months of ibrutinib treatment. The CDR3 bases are TGTGCCAGCAGCCGTCCGGAGGAGATCCACAATGAGCAGTTCTTC. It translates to CASSRPEEIHNEQFF.